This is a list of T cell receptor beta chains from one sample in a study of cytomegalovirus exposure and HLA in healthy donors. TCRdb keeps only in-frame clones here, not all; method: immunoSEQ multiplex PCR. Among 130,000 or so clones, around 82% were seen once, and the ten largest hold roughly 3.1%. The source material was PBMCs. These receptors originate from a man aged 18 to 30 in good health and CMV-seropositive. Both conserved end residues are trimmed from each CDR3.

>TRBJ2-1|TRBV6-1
ASTRLGQGDNEQF
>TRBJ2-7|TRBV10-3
AIREGAATYEQY
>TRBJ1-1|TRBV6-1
ASVRGNTEAF
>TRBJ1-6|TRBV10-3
AIRGTDYNSPLH
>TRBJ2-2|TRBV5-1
ASSRGGANTGELF
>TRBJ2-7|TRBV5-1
ASSVKSYEQY
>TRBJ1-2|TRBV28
ASSLEGVFYGYT
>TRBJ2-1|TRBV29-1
SVGGSGRAFSSYNEQF
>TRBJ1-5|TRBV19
ASGDRVSNQPQH
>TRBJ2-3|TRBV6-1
ASSEQAWTGVRDTQY
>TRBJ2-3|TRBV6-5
ASSYSRFSTDTQY
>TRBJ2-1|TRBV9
ASSVTSGPKYEQF
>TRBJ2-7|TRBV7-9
ASSSRTGPSYEQY
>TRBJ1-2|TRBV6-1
ASSERGSNYGYT
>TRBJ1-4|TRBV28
ASKTGGLKGEKLF
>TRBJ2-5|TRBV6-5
ASSYSLAGHQETQY
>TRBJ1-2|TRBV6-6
ASSYSMEGMATGYT
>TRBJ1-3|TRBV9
ASSRIPTGVYGNTIY
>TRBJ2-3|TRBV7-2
ASSLVASGTDTQY
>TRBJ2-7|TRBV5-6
ASSFLQGTTYYEQY
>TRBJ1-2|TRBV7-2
ASSLGTGPNYGYT
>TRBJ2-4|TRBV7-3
ASSLSGSPFGAKNIQY